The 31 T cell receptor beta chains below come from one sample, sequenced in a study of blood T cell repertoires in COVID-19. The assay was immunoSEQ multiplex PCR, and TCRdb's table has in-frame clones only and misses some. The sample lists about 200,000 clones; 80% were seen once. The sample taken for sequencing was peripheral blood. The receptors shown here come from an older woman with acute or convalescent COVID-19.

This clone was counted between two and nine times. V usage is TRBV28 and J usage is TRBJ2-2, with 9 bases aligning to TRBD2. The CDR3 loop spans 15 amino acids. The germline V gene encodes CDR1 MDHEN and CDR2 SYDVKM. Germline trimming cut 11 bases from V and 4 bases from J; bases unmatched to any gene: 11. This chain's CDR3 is CAAVGSGGTTGELFF. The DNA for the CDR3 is TGTGCCGCCGTTGGGAGCGGGGGGACCACCGGGGAGCTGTTTTTT.

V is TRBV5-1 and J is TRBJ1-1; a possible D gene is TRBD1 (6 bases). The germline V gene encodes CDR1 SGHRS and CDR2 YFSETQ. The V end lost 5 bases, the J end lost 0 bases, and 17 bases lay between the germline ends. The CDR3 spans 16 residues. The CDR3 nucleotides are TGCGCCAGCAGTCCTACAGGGCGAAGCATGAACACTGAAGCTTTCTTT. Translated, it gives CASSPTGRSMNTEAFF.

CDR3 amino acids: CATSGNRGLSYGYTF. The CDR3 bases are TGTGCCACCTCCGGTAACAGGGGGCTTAGCTATGGCTACACCTTC. The chain combines TRBV15 with TRBJ1-2, with 9 bases fitting TRBD1. Per germline, CDR1 LNHNV and CDR2 YYDKDF (reference sequence). This CDR3 is 15 amino acids long. With V trimmed by 8 bases and J by 4 bases, 11 bases remained unmatched.

The chain's CDR3 is CASSYGGARGTEAFF. In DNA form, the CDR3 reads TGTGCCAGCAGCTACGGGGGGGCTCGAGGCACTGAAGCTTTCTTT. The chain couples TRBV7-3 to TRBJ1-1; D may be TRBD1 (6 bases). This CDR3 comprises 15 residues. Germline V gene sequence: CDR1 SGHTA, CDR2 FQGTGA. Between the trimmed V and J ends, which lost 4 bases and 4 bases, there was a span of 16 bases.

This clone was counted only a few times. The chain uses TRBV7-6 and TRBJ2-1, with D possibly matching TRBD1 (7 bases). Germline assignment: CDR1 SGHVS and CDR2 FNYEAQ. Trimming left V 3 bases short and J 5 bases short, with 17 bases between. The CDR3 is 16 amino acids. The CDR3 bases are TGTGCCAGCAGCTTTGCGGGACAGTGGGGGAACAATGAGCAGTTCTTC. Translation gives CASSFAGQWGNNEQFF.

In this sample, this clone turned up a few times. The DNA for the CDR3 is TGTGCCAGCAGCTCGGGGGACTGGGAGACCCAGTACTTC. The encoded protein is CASSSGDWETQYF. The chain recombines TRBV7-8 with TRBJ2-5, with D possibly being TRBD2 (6 bases). Germline V gene sequence: CDR1 SGHVS, CDR2 FQNEAQ. Trimming left V 4 bases short and J 5 bases short, with 11 bases between. The CDR3 consists of 13 residues.

The CDR3 region is CAWTRRGGGQPQHF. The CDR3 DNA is TGTGCCTGGACGAGGAGGGGGGGCGGACAGCCCCAGCATTTT. The rearrangement uses TRBV30 and TRBJ1-5, with D tentatively TRBD1 (6 bases). Trimming stripped 4 bases from V and 7 bases from J, with 17 bases between. In germline, CDR1 is GTSNPN, CDR2 SVGIG (reference sequence). The CDR3 is 14 residues long.

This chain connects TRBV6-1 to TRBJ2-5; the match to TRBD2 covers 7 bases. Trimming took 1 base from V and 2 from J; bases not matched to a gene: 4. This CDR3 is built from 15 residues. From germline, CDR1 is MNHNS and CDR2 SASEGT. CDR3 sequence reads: CASSEGGEGQETQYF. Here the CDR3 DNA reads TGTGCCAGCAGTGAAGGGGGGGAGGGGCAAGAGACCCAGTACTTC.

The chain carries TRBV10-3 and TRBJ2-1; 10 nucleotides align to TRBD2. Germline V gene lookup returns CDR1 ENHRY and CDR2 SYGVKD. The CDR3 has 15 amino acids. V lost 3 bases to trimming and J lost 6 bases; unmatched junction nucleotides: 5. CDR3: CAISEKREGLNEQFF. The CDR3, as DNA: TGTGCCATCAGTGAAAAGCGGGAGGGCCTCAATGAGCAGTTCTTC.

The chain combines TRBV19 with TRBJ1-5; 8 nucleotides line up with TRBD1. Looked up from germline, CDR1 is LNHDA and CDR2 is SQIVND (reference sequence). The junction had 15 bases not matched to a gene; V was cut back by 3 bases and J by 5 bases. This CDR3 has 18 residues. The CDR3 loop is CASSMRPGQEVGDQPQHF. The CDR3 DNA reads TGTGCCAGTAGTATGAGACCGGGACAGGAGGTAGGAGATCAGCCCCAGCATTTT.

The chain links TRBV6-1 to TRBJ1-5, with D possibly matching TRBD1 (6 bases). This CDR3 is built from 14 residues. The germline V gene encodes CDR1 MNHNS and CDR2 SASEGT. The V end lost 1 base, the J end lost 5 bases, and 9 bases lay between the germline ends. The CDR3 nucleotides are TGTGCCAGCAGTGAAGGGGACATGGATCAGCCCCAGCATTTT. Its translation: CASSEGDMDQPQHF.

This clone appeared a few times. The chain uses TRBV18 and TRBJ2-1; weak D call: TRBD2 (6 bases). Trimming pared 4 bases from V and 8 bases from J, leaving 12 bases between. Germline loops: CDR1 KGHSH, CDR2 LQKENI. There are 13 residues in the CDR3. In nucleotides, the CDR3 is TGTGCCAGCTCACGACTAGGGGCGGATGAGCAGTTCTTC. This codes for CASSRLGADEQFF. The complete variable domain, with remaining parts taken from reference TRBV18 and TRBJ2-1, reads NAGVMQNPRHLVRRRGQEARLRCSPMKGHSHVYWYRQLPEEGLKFMVYLQKENIIDESGMPKERFSAEFPKEGPSILRIQQVVRGDSAAYFCASSRLGADEQFFGPGTRLTVL.

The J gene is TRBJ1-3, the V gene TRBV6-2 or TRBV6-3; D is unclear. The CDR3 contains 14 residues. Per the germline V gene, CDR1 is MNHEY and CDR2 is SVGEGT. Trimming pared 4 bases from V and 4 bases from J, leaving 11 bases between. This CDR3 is CASSSGRGGNTIYF. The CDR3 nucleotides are TGTGCCAGCAGTTCCGGAAGAGGGGGAAACACCATATATTTT.

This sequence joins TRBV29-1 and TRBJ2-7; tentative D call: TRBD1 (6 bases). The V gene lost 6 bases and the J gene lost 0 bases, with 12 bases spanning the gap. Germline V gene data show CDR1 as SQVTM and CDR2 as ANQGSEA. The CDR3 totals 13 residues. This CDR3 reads CSVRDTYSYEQYF. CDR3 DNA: TGCAGCGTCCGGGACACTTACTCCTACGAGCAGTACTTC.

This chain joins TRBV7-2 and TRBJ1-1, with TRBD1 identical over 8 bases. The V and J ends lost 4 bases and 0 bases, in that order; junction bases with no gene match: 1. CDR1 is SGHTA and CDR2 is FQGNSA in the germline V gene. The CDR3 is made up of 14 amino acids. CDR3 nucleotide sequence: TGTGCCAGCAGCTACAGGGGGATGAACACTGAAGCTTTCTTT. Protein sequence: CASSYRGMNTEAFF.

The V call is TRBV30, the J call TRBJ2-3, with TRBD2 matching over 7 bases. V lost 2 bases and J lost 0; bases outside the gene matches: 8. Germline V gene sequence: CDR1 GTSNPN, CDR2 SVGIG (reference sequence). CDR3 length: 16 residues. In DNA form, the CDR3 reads TGTGCCTGGAGTCCCCCCAGCGGGGCTAGCACAGATACGCAGTATTTT. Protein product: CAWSPPSGASTDTQYF.

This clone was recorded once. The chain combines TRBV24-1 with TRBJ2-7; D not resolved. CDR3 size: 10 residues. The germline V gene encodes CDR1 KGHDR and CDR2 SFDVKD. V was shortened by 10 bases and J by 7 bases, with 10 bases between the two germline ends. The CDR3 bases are TGTGCCACTTCCTTATTGGAGCAGTACGTC. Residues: CATSLLEQYV.

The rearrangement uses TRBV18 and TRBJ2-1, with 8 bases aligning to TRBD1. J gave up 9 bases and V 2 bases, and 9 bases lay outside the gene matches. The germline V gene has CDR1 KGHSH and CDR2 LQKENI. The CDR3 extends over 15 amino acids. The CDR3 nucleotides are TGTGCCAGCTCACCAACGCTCGGCGACAGGGGTGAGCAGTTCTTC. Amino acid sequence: CASSPTLGDRGEQFF.

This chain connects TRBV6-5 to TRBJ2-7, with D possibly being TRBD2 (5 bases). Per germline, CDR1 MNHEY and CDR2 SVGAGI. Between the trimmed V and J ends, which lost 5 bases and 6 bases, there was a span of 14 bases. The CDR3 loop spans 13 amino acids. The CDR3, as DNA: TGTGCCAGCAGTATCAATCCCCTAGCCGAGCAGTACTTC. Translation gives CASSINPLAEQYF.

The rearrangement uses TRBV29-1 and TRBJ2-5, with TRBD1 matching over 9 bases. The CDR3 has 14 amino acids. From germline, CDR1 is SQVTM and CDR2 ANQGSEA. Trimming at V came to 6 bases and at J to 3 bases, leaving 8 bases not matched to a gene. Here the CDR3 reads CSVRTGVGEETQYF. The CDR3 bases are TGCAGCGTCCGGACAGGGGTTGGGGAAGAGACCCAGTACTTC.

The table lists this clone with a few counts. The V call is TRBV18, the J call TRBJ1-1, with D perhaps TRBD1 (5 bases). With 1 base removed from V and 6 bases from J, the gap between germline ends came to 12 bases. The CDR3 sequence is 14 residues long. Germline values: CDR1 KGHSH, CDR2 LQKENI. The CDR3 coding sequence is TGTGCCAGCTCACCACAGCAGGGAACAGCTGAAGCTTTCTTT. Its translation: CASSPQQGTAEAFF.

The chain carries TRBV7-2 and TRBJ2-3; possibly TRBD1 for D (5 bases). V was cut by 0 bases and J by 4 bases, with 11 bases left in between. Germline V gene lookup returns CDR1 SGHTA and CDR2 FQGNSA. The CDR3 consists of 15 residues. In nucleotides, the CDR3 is TGTGCCAGCAGCTTAGCGACAGTAGACTCAGATACGCAGTATTTT. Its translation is CASSLATVDSDTQYF.

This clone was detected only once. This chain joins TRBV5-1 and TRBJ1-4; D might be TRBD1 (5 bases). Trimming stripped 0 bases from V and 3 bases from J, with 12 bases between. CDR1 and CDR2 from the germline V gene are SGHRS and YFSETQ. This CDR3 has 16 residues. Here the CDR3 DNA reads TGCGCCAGCAGCTTGGCCCAGGGTCCCCCTAATGAAAAACTGTTTTTT. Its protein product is CASSLAQGPPNEKLFF.

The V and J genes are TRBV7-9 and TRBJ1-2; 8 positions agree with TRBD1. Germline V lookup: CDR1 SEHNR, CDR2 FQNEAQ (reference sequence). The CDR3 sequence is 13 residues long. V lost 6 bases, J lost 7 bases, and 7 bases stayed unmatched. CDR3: CASRLTGESGYTF. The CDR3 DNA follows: TGTGCCAGCAGACTGACAGGGGAGAGTGGCTACACCTTC.

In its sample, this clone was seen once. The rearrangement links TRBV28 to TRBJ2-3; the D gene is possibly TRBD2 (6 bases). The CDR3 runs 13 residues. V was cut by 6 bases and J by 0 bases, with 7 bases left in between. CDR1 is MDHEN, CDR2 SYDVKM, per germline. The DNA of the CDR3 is TGTGCCAGCAGGGGGGGAAGCACAGATACGCAGTATTTT. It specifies CASRGGSTDTQYF.

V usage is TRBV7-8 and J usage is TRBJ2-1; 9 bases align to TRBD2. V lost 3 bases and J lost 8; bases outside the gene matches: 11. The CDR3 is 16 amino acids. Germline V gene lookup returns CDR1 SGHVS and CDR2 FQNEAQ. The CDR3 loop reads CASSFRARGGSDEQFF. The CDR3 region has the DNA TGTGCCAGCAGCTTTAGGGCGCGGGGGGGGTCTGATGAGCAGTTCTTC.

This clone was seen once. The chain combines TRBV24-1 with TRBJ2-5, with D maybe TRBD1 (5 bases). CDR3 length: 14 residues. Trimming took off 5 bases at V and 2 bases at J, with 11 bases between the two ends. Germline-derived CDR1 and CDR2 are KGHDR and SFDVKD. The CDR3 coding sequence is TGTGCCACCAGTGCCTCTGACAGACAAGAGACCCAGTACTTC. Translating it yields CATSASDRQETQYF.

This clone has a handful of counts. CDR3 in amino acids: CASSRSSGGALVTDTQYF. CDR3 sequence (DNA): TGTGCCAGCAGCCGAAGTAGCGGGGGGGCCTTAGTTACAGATACGCAGTATTTT. This rearrangement joins TRBV13 to TRBJ2-3; 11 nucleotides agree with TRBD2. Looked up from germline, CDR1 is PRHDT and CDR2 is FYEKMQ (reference sequence). The J segment lost 3 bases and the V segment lost 5 bases, leaving 13 bases of the junction unmatched. CDR3 size: 18 residues.

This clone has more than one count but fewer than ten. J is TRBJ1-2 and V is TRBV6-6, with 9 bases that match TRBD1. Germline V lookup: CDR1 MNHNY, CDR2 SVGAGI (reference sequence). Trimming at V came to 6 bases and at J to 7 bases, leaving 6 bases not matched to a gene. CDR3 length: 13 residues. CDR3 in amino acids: CASRSTGGSGYTF. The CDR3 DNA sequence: TGTGCCAGCAGATCCACAGGGGGCTCTGGCTACACCTTC.

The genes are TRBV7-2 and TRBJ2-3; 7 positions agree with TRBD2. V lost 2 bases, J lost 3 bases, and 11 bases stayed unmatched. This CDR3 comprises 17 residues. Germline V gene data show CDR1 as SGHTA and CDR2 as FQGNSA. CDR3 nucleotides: TGTGCCAGCAGCTTAAGAGGAGTTGGGGGGGTGACAGATACGCAGTATTTT. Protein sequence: CASSLRGVGGVTDTQYF.

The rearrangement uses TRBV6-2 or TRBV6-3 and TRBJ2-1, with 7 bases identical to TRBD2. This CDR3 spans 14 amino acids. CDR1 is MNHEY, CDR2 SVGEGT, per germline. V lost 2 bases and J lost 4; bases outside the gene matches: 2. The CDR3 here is CASSYRGLYNEQFF. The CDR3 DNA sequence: TGTGCCAGCAGTTACCGGGGACTATACAATGAGCAGTTCTTC.